This T cell receptor (beta chain) was documented in a study of T cells in Graves' hyperthyroidism and ophthalmopathy. The CDR3 regions of TCR beta were amplified from RNA transcripts. RT-PCR in the first round (using the HTBI primer set) targeted the TCR CDR3. TCRdb re-called the multiplex PCR reads with MiXCR, one entry per CDR3 protein. The sample holds approximately 640,000 distinct CDR3 sequences, around 16% seen once. The sample comprised blood. The TCR sequence derives from a woman in her thirties with Graves' hyperthyroidism.

CDR3 sequence reads: CAWSVLSSRDTDTQYF. The CDR3 DNA sequence: TGTGCCTGGAGTGTACTGTCGTCCCGGGACACAGATACGCAGTATTTT. This chain links TRBV30 with TRBJ2-3; maybe TRBD2 (5 bases). The CDR3 covers 16 residues. Trimming took 0 bases from V and 2 from J, leaving 15 bases between them. Germline V gene sequence: CDR1 GTSNPN, CDR2 SVGIG (reference sequence).